The present T cell receptor beta chain was sequenced within a study of blood T cells in healthy people across ages. A J-beta primer mix and a sample-barcoded 5' primer were used in a second PCR of about 7 to 12 cycles. TCRdb re-called the 5' RACE reads through MiXCR, storing one row per CDR3 protein. The sample lists roughly 1,500,000 distinct CDR3 sequences; approximately 42% were seen once. V lost 9 bases and J lost 3; bases outside the gene matches: 21. This CDR3 is 18 amino acids long. The rearrangement uses TRBV12-3 or TRBV12-4 and TRBJ2-3, with TRBD1 matching over 7 bases. What was sequenced was blood. This sequence was found in a young woman in good health. This CDR3 reads CARTAYRDRPIGTDTQYF. The CDR3 DNA sequence: TGTGCCAGGACCGCGTACCGGGACAGACCAATTGGAACAGATACGCAGTATTTT.